The 14 T cell receptor beta chains presented below share a single source sample, sequenced in a study of tissue T cells after allogeneic stem cell transplantation. The assay was immunoSEQ multiplex PCR, and TCRdb's table has in-frame clones only and misses some. The sample carries about 3,500 clones, roughly 50% recorded once. Regarding time point: mouse harvest day 14 after allogeneic transplant. Tail vein injection delivered 10^7 T-cell-depleted bone marrow cells and 10^6 splenic CD5+ T cells. Material for sequencing was gut tissue. These receptor sequences come from a female BALB/c mouse given C57BL/6 T cells with graft-versus-host disease after an allogeneic hematopoietic cell transplant.

Note on this clone: Gene names refer to mouse genes. The missing CDR3 end, 1 residue past where the read stops, is filled in from the germline J gene. The V and J genes are TRBV26 and TRBJ2-5; TRBD1 matches at 7 bases. The CDR3 is made up of 13 amino acids. Germline V gene sequence: CDR1 KGHPV, CDR2 FQNQEV (reference sequence). The V gene end was trimmed by 2 bases and the J gene end by 4 bases; junction bases not matched to a gene: 0. CDR3: CASSLDREDTQYF. CDR3 bases read: TGTGCCAGCAGTCTGGACAGGGAAGACACCCAGTAC.

Worth noting for this clone: Germline and genes: mouse. The read finishes 1 residue shy of the CDR3 end, and the germline J gene is used to complete it. The chain has TRBV26 and TRBJ2-5; D remains unclear. The CDR3 runs 11 residues. Germline V gives CDR1 KGHPV, CDR2 FQNQEV (reference sequence). Trimming removed 3 bases at V and 3 bases at J, with 1 base between. The CDR3 reads CASSLQDTQYF. The covered CDR3 bases are TGTGCCAGCAGTCTTCAAGACACCCAGTAC.

Notes on this clone: These gene names are mouse names. The chain's CDR3 is CASSLNRGGDEQYF. The sequenced part of the CDR3 DNA is TGTGCCAGCAGCTTAAACAGGGGAGGGGATGAACAGTAC. The chain employs TRBV3 and TRBJ2-7; 7 bases agree with TRBD1. The read finishes 1 residue shy of the CDR3 end, and the germline J gene is used to complete it. Trimming at V came to 2 bases and at J to 5 bases, leaving 6 bases not matched to a gene. Germline V gene lookup returns CDR1 SNHLY and CDR2 FYNGKV (reference sequence). CDR3 length: 14 amino acids.

On this clone itself: Gene names refer to mouse genes. With the read ending 1 residue before the CDR3 end, the germline J gene is used to fill in that end. V usage is TRBV3 and J usage is TRBJ2-3, with 8 positions matching TRBD2. V trimming: 6 bases; J trimming: 0 bases; junction bases outside the gene matches: 2. This CDR3 is built from 14 residues. Germline V CDR1 and CDR2: SNHLY, FYNGKV (reference sequence). The chain's CDR3 is CASRLGASAETLYF. Incomplete CDR3 DNA: TGTGCCAGCAGACTGGGGGCTAGTGCAGAAACGCTGTAT.

Note on this clone: The gene names given are mouse names. The CDR3 goes on 1 residue after the read ends, and that part is filled in from the germline J gene. The sample holds other DNA sequences that translate to the same CDR3. The gene calls are TRBV26 and TRBJ2-7, with 11 positions matching TRBD2. The CDR3 totals 15 residues. After removal of 0 bases from V and 4 bases from J, the junction contained 2 bases not matched to a gene. The germline gives CDR1 KGHPV, CDR2 FQNQEV (reference sequence). The DNA read from the CDR3 is TGTGCCAGCAGTCTGTCGGGGACTGGGGGTTATGAACAGTAC. Translation: CASSLSGTGGYEQY. The entire CDR3 protein is CASSLSGTGGYEQYF.

On this clone itself: The gene names given are mouse names. CDR3 loop: CASSRGRDNYAEQFF. CDR3 bases read: TGTGCTAGCAGTAGAGGCCGGGACAATTATGCTGAGCAGTTC. The chain has TRBV17 and TRBJ2-1; D may be TRBD1 (6 bases). The read terminates 1 residue before the CDR3 end, so the remaining end is supplied by the germline J gene. Deletions cut 1 base from V and 4 bases from J, with 11 bases between. The CDR3 is made up of 15 amino acids. Germline assignment: CDR1 MNHDT and CDR2 YYDKIL. The variable domain in full, completed from reference TRBV17 and TRBJ2-1, reads DTTVKQNPRYKLARVGKPVNLICSQTMNHDTMYWYQKKPNQAPKLLLFYYDKILNREADTFEKFQSSRPNNSFCSLYIGSAGLEYSAMYLCASSRGRDNYAEQFFGPGTRLTVL.

Regarding this clone: The genes and germline here are from mouse. The missing CDR3 end, 1 residue past where the read stops, is filled in from the germline J gene. The gene calls are TRBV2 and TRBJ2-7; 12 nucleotides agree with TRBD2. V dropped 0 bases and J dropped 7; count of bases not matched to a gene: 7. The CDR3 has 16 residues. The germline CDR1 and CDR2 sequences are LGHNA and YSYQKL. The CDR3 sequence: CASSQDPRLGGREQYF. Partial CDR3 DNA: TGTGCCAGCAGCCAAGATCCGAGACTGGGGGGGCGGGAACAGTAC.

This clone was counted only a few times. Mouse names are used for the genes. The sequenced fragment ends 1 residue before the CDR3 boundary, so the rest is inferred from the germline J gene. V gene TRBV23 combines with J gene TRBJ1-5; the table's D gene call, TRBD1, was not cross checked with the DNA. CDR1 and CDR2 from the germline V gene are KGHTA and FQNQQP. The CDR3 spans 12 residues. CDR3 DNA, as far as it was read: TGCTCCAGCAGTCACAGCAACCAGGCTCCGCTT. Translated: CSSSHSNQAPL. The complete CDR3 protein is CSSSHSNQAPLF.

About this clone itself: Gene names and germline match the mouse. The CDR3 DNA, read in part, is TGTGCCAGCAGCTCCCGCAGGGGGCATGCTGAGCAGTTC. Its protein is CASSSRRGHAEQF. In full, the CDR3 is CASSSRRGHAEQFF. The gene calls are TRBV3 and TRBJ2-1, with 8 nucleotides matching TRBD1. Read data end 1 residue before the CDR3 end; the end is taken from the germline J gene. V trimming: 4 bases; J trimming: 5 bases; junction bases outside the gene matches: 4. This CDR3 has 14 amino acids. CDR1 and CDR2 from the germline V gene are SNHLY and FYNGKV (reference sequence).

This clone turned up a few times. These gene names are mouse names. The DNA ends 1 residue before the CDR3 does, and the rest of the CDR3 is filled in from the germline J gene. The J gene is TRBJ1-5, the V gene TRBV29, with D possibly being TRBD1 (5 bases). V lost 2 bases to trimming and J lost 0 bases, with 8 bases between them. The CDR3 runs 15 residues. Germline loops: CDR1 MSHET, CDR2 SYDVDS. CDR3 bases read: TGTGCTAGCAGTTTAGGGGGGAATAACAACCAGGCTCCGCTT. It codes for CASSLGGNNNQAPL. The CDR3 reads in full as CASSLGGNNNQAPLF.

This clone was observed a handful of times. Germline and genes: mouse. The read finishes 1 residue shy of the CDR3 end, and the germline J gene is used to complete it. The chain joins TRBV26 to TRBJ1-4, with D hard to call. The V end lost 0 bases, the J end lost 6 bases, and 2 bases lay between the germline ends. The CDR3 loop spans 12 amino acids. Germline values: CDR1 KGHPV, CDR2 FQNQEV (reference sequence). This chain's CDR3 is CASSLSDERLFF. The sequenced part of the CDR3 DNA is TGTGCCAGCAGTCTGTCGGACGAAAGATTATTT.

About this clone: Gene names denote mouse genes. The read gets to within 1 residue of the CDR3 end, and the germline J gene fills in the rest. This chain joins TRBV23 and TRBJ2-7; the table's D call, TRBD2, was not checked against the DNA. This CDR3 has 13 amino acids. CDR1 and CDR2 from the germline V gene are KGHTA and FQNQQP. CDR3 protein: CSSSQSLGDEQYF. The DNA read from the CDR3 is TGCTCCAGCAGTCAATCTCTGGGGGATGAACAGTAC.

As regards this clone: Germline and genes: mouse. CDR3 DNA (partial): TGTGCCAGCAGTCTGCGGCAAGACACCCAGTAC. Translated, it gives CASSLRQDTQY. In full, the CDR3 is CASSLRQDTQYF. The chain has TRBV26 and TRBJ2-5; D is unclear. The read comes to an end 1 residue before the CDR3 does, leaving the germline J gene to fill in the end. The V gene lost 2 bases and the J gene lost 3 bases, with 3 bases spanning the gap. CDR1 and CDR2 from the germline V gene are KGHPV and FQNQEV (reference sequence). This CDR3 is 12 amino acids long.

This clone was seen a handful of times. Mouse gene names and germline throughout. The read ends 1 residue shy of where the CDR3 ends; the end is completed using the germline J gene. The chain has TRBV5 and TRBJ2-7, with 7 bases fitting TRBD1. The CDR3 runs to 14 residues. The trim removed 2 bases at V and 0 bases at J, leaving 1 base unmatched. Germline values: CDR1 LGHNA, CDR2 YNLKQL (reference sequence). The CDR3 region is CASSQRDSSYEQYF. The sequenced CDR3 bases are TGTGCCAGCAGCCAAAGGGACAGCTCCTATGAACAGTAC.